One TCR beta chain is described in this entry. The data belong to a study of blood T cell repertoires in COVID-19. Study-wide context: Material from acute and convalescent COVID-19 was sourced from the United States, Italy and Spain. T cells, B-cell-depleted T cells, or PBMCs supplied cDNA or gDNA.

The authors' processing: Quantification of nucleated cells was approximated via reference gene primer amplification. Libraries were prepared by immunoSEQ multiplex PCR; TCRdb keeps only in-frame clonotypes and omits some of them. Clone size and V and J calls were adopted from that table, with D and trimming inferred from the DNA. The sample lists roughly 39,000 clones; approximately 92% were seen once. The ends lost 4 bases at V and 4 bases at J; junction bases unmatched: 2. This CDR3 has 14 amino acids. CDR1 and CDR2 (germline): SEHNR, FQNEAQ (reference sequence). The rearrangement joins TRBV7-9 to TRBJ1-5, with 9 bases identical to TRBD1. The sequenced sample consisted of peripheral blood. The sequence came from a young man with active or convalescent COVID-19. The CDR3 loop reads CASSYDRGNQPQHF. The CDR3 DNA sequence: TGTGCCAGCAGCTACGACAGGGGGAATCAGCCCCAGCATTTT.